What follows is one TCR beta chain and its context. Its antigen remains unknown. Investigators merged groups given second doses at roughly 4 or roughly 12 weeks. The data were taken from a study of T cell responses to AZD1222 COVID-19 vaccine. General study results and limits: Only a handful of AZD1222 recipients tested seropositive at baseline. Spike-specific TCR breadth and depth grew following two AZD1222 doses. The donor group comprised mostly white British people and more females; the analysis possibly underestimated clonal diversity.

This CDR3 spans 17 amino acids. Trimming cost V 5 bases and J 2 bases; bases outside gene matches: 10. Per germline, CDR1 SEHNR and CDR2 FQNEAQ (reference sequence). Sequencing used immunoSEQ multiplex PCR; TCRdb keeps in-frame clones, though not all of them. The data hold approximately 150,000 clones, with about nine tenths observed a single time. V is TRBV7-9 and J is TRBJ2-5; 11 bases are a match to TRBD2. This specimen was peripheral blood, taken 28 days after the second AZD1222 dose. This TCR was sampled from an adult who received the AZD1222 COVID-19 vaccine. The CDR3 loop reads CASSPPTSGAAQETQYF. The CDR3 DNA reads as TGTGCCAGCAGCCCCCCGACTAGCGGGGCCGCTCAAGAGACCCAGTACTTC.